Reported below is one T cell receptor (beta chain). Its antigen is currently unknown. This specimen comes from a study of beta chain features in type 1 diabetes. Study outcomes and limitations: Naive, central memory and Treg TCRB repertoires appeared more alike in patients than in healthy donors. The question of HLA type influencing TCRB rearrangement was one that remained unresolved here. Sequencing the cDNA could make cells with high TCR expression show up more than they should. Shorter TCRB CDR3s, moderately but significantly so, marked every one of the four CD4+ subsets in Type 1 diabetes patients.

All of the sorted populations showed purity greater than 95%. The germline CDR1 and CDR2 sequences are MDHEN and SYDVKM. This CDR3 has 16 amino acids. With 2 bases clipped from V and 2 bases from J, the junction kept 6 bases outside the gene matches. The entirety of the isolated RNA underwent reverse transcription, so expressed TCRB transcripts were sequenced. Using immunoSEQ multiplex PCR, the repertoire was profiled, and TCRdb retains in-frame clones only, with some absent. This sample yields under 350,000 clones, of which 14% are seen a single time; about 0.015% belongs to the top ten. The chain links TRBV28 to TRBJ2-1; TRBD2 aligns across 7 bases. Sequencing was done on a sample of naive CD4+ T cells from blood. The receptor was derived from a man under 40 with type 1 diabetes. CDR3 residues: CASSLVLGGAYNEQFF. CDR3 sequence (DNA): TGTGCCAGCAGTTTAGTTTTGGGAGGGGCCTACAATGAGCAGTTCTTC.